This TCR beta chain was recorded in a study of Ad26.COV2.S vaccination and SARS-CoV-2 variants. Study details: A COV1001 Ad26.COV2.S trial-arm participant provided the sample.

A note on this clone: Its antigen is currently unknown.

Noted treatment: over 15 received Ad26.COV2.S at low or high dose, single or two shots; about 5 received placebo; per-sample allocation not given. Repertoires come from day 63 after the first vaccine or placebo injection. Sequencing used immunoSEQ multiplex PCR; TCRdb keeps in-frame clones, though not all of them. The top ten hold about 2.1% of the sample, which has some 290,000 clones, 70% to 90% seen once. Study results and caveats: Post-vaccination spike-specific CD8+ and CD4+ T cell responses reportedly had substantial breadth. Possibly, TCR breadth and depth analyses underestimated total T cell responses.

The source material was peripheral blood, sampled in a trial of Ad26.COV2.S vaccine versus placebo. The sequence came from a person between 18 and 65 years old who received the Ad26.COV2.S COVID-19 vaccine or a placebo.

Here the CDR3 reads CASSEGLPATDTQYF. The CDR3 DNA reads TGTGCCAGCAGCGAGGGACTACCGGCGACAGATACGCAGTATTTT. The chain is built from TRBV9 and TRBJ2-3; 7 positions agree with TRBD2. The CDR3 sequence is 15 residues long. V shed 3 bases and J 3 bases; nucleotides not matched to a gene: 7. Germline assignment: CDR1 SGDLS and CDR2 YYNGEE.